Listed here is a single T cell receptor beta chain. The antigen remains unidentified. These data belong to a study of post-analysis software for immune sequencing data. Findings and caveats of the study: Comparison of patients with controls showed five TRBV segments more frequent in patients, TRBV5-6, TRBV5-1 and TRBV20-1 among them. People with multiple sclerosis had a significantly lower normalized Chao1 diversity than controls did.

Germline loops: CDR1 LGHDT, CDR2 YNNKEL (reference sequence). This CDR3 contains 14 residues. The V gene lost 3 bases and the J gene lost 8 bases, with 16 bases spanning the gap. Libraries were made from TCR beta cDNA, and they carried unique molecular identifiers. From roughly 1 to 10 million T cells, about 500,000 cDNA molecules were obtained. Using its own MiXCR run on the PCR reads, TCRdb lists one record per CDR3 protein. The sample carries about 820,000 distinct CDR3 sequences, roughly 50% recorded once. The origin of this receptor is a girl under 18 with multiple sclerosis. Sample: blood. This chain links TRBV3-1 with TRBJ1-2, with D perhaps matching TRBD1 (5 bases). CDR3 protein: CASSQAGRGGGYTF. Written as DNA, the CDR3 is TGTGCCAGCAGCCAGGCCGGACGGGGCGGGGGCTACACCTTC. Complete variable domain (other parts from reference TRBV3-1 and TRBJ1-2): DTAVSQTPKYLVTQMGNDKSIKCEQNLGHDTMYWYKQDSKKFLKIMFSYNNKELIINETVPNRFSPKSPDKAHLNLHINSLELGDSAVYFCASSQAGRGGGYTFGSGTRLTVV.